The rows below give T cell receptor beta chains drawn from one sample of a study of cytomegalovirus exposure and HLA in healthy donors. Libraries were prepared by immunoSEQ multiplex PCR; TCRdb keeps only in-frame clonotypes and omits some of them. Of roughly 26,000 clones in the sample, 70% were seen once. Specimen: PBMCs. The receptors stem from a woman aged 50 to 60 in good health and CMV-seronegative. The CDR3 runs from the conserved cysteine through the conserved F or W. The D gene is left open where the match is weak. Clone size is stated in some rows and not others, as once, few, many or a class when expanded.

J gene | V gene | clone size | D gene | CDR3 protein | CDR3 DNA
TRBJ2-6 | TRBV25-1 | NA | NA | CASGWAHPGANVLTF | TGTGCCAGCGGCTGGGCGCACCCTGGGGCCAACGTCCTGACTTTC
TRBJ2-2 | TRBV5-1 | NA | TRBD1 | CASRPPGQKNTGELFF | TGCGCCAGCAGACCACCGGGACAGAAAAACACCGGGGAGCTGTTTTTT
TRBJ2-3 | TRBV25-1 | NA | TRBD1 | CASSDEYRGSDTQYF | TGTGCCAGCAGTGATGAATACAGGGGGTCAGATACGCAGTATTTT
TRBJ1-1 | TRBV25-1 | NA | TRBD1 | CASRRQGGTEAFF | TGTGCCAGCAGGCGACAGGGAGGCACTGAAGCTTTCTTT
TRBJ1-2 | TRBV7-9 | NA | NA | CASSLAANGYTF | TGTGCCAGCAGCTTAGCGGCAAATGGCTACACCTTC
TRBJ1-1 | TRBV6-5 | NA | TRBD1 | CASSGGQGFTEAFF | TGTGCCAGCAGTGGAGGACAGGGATTCACTGAAGCTTTCTTT
TRBJ2-2 | TRBV4-1 | NA | TRBD2 | CASSQRTSGMRTGELFF | TGCGCCAGCAGCCAACGGACTAGCGGGATGAGGACCGGGGAGCTGTTTTTT
TRBJ1-2 | TRBV7-2 | NA | NA | CASSADRTGGYTF | TGTGCCAGCAGCGCCGACAGGACGGGCGGCTACACCTTC
TRBJ2-7 | TRBV15 | NA | TRBD2 | CATSRDRGTSGEQYF | TGTGCCACCAGCAGAGATCGCGGTACTAGCGGCGAGCAGTACTTC
TRBJ2-7 | TRBV7-6 | few | NA | CASSLSFDSYEQYF | TGTGCCAGCAGCTTAAGTTTTGACAGCTACGAGCAGTACTTC
TRBJ2-1 | TRBV7-6 | once | NA | CASSPSRGGEQFF | TGTGCCAGCAGCCCGAGCCGGGGTGGGGAGCAGTTCTTC
TRBJ2-6 | TRBV12-5 | NA | NA | CASGLAAGSTSYLSGANVLTF | TGTGCTAGTGGTTTGGCCGCAGGGTCCACCTCCTACCTCTCTGGGGCCAACGTCCTGACTTTC
TRBJ2-7 | TRBV7-9 | NA | NA | CASSFSGQRYEQYF | TGTGCCAGCAGCTTTTCGGGACAAAGGTACGAGCAGTACTTC
TRBJ2-7 | TRBV6-1 | NA | NA | CASRSSPQGGYEQYF | TGTGCCAGTCGATCGTCGCCCCAGGGCGGCTACGAGCAGTACTTC
TRBJ1-1 | TRBV18 | few | NA | CASSVQGTEAFF | TGTGCCAGCTCAGTCCAGGGCACTGAAGCTTTCTTT
TRBJ2-1 | TRBV15 | NA | NA | CATQDSPTGVNEQFF | TGTGCCACCCAGGACTCTCCGACTGGCGTTAATGAGCAGTTCTTC
TRBJ2-3 | TRBV4-2 | few | TRBD2 | CASSERGGRADTQYF | TGTGCCAGCAGCGAGCGGGGGGGCCGGGCAGATACGCAGTATTTT
TRBJ2-3 | TRBV7-7 | NA | TRBD1 | CASSSGQGAQDTQYF | TGTGCTAGCAGCTCGGGACAGGGGGCGCAAGATACGCAGTATTTT
TRBJ2-3 | TRBV5-4 | NA | TRBD2 | CASSSRTSGRAGDTQYF | TGTGCCAGCAGCTCGCGGACTAGCGGGAGGGCAGGAGATACGCAGTATTTT
TRBJ1-2 | TRBV29-1 | NA | NA | CSVDSLTGGTF | TGCAGCGTTGACTCCCTCACAGGTGGCACCTTC
TRBJ1-5 | TRBV7-7 | few | NA | CASTPPGNQPQHF | TGTGCCAGCACCCCACCGGGGAATCAGCCCCAGCATTTT
TRBJ2-1 | TRBV10-3 | NA | TRBD2 | CATVGTSGNEQFF | TGTGCCACGGTAGGGACTAGCGGAAATGAGCAGTTCTTC
TRBJ2-6 | TRBV5-6 | NA | NA | CASSLHTGANVLTF | TGTGCCAGCAGCCTTCACACTGGGGCCAACGTCCTGACTTTC
TRBJ1-2 | TRBV28 | NA | NA | CASSFGIDYGYTF | TGTGCCAGCAGTTTTGGCATTGACTATGGCTACACCTTC
TRBJ1-2 | TRBV7-9 | NA | TRBD1 | CASSLAGTGIDGYTF | TGTGCCAGCAGCTTAGCCGGGACAGGGATAGATGGCTACACCTTC
TRBJ2-7 | TRBV29-1 | NA | TRBD1 | CSVYTGVEQYF | TGCAGCGTATATACAGGGGTCGAGCAGTACTTC
TRBJ1-5 | TRBV10-3 | few | TRBD1 | CAKIRGYNQPQHF | TGTGCCAAAATCAGGGGGTACAATCAGCCCCAGCATTTT
TRBJ1-2 | TRBV6-1 | few | NA | CASTAARTIGYTF | TGTGCCAGCACCGCAGCGAGAACTATTGGCTACACCTTC
TRBJ1-1 | TRBV6-5 | NA | NA | CASSKPEAFF | TGTGCCAGCAGTAAGCCTGAAGCTTTCTTT
TRBJ2-3 | TRBV29-1 | few | NA | CSVLGADTQYF | TGCAGCGTTTTGGGAGCAGATACGCAGTATTTT
TRBJ1-4 | TRBV5-1 | NA | NA | CASSLEGLVEKLFF | TGCGCCAGCAGCTTGGAAGGACTGGTTGAAAAACTGTTTTTT
TRBJ1-4 | TRBV5-1 | NA | NA | CASSLDRVNEKLFF | TGCGCCAGCAGCTTGGACAGGGTTAATGAAAAACTGTTTTTT
TRBJ1-3 | TRBV5-1 | few | NA | CASSGASSGNTIYF | TGCGCCAGCAGCGGGGCCTCCTCTGGAAACACCATATATTTT
TRBJ1-2 | TRBV7-9 | NA | NA | CASSSDNGYGYTF | TGTGCCAGCAGCTCTGACAATGGCTATGGCTACACCTTC
TRBJ2-1 | TRBV7-6 | NA | TRBD2 | CASSLLSGKNEQFF | TGTGCCAGCAGCTTGCTCAGCGGGAAAAATGAGCAGTTCTTC
TRBJ2-1 | TRBV10-1 | NA | NA | CASSGSSYNEQFF | TGCGCCAGCAGTGGCAGCTCCTACAATGAGCAGTTCTTC
TRBJ1-5 | TRBV12-5 | once | NA | CASGLVLGRLGQPQHF | TGTGCTAGTGGTTTGGTACTAGGAAGGTTAGGTCAGCCCCAGCATTTT
TRBJ1-5 | TRBV27 | NA | NA | CASSRSDRQPQHF | TGTGCCAGCAGCCGATCTGACAGGCAGCCCCAGCATTTT
TRBJ2-5 | TRBV5-4 | NA | TRBD2 | CASSYRGEETQYF | TGTGCCAGCAGCTACCGGGGGGAAGAGACCCAGTACTTC
TRBJ2-7 | TRBV5-4 | NA | NA | CASSPTGSSYEQYF | TGTGCCAGCAGCCCCACCGGGAGCTCCTACGAGCAGTACTTC
TRBJ2-3 | TRBV5-1 | NA | NA | CASSLAGNRDTQYF | TGCGCCAGCAGCTTGGCAGGGAATCGAGATACGCAGTATTTT
TRBJ2-7 | TRBV9 | NA | TRBD2 | CASSVDTSGDRHF | TGTGCCAGCAGCGTTGACACTAGCGGGGACAGGCACTTC
TRBJ1-4 | TRBV19 | NA | TRBD1 | CASTSRDRRDEKLFF | TGTGCCAGTACCAGCCGGGACAGGAGGGACGAAAAACTGTTTTTT
TRBJ1-4 | TRBV18 | NA | NA | CASSTANKEKLFF | TGTGCCAGCTCGACAGCAAACAAGGAAAAACTGTTTTTT
TRBJ1-3 | TRBV15 | NA | TRBD1 | CATSIRGLGNTIYF | TGTGCCACCAGCATCAGGGGGCTAGGAAACACCATATATTTT
TRBJ1-6 | TRBV5-1 | NA | TRBD1 | CASRPGTGENSPLHF | TGCGCCAGCAGACCTGGGACAGGGGAGAATTCACCCCTCCACTTT
TRBJ2-3 | TRBV5-1 | NA | NA | CASSGGDTTDTQYF | TGCGCCAGCAGCGGGGGGGACACCACAGATACGCAGTATTTT
TRBJ1-5 | TRBV28 | NA | NA | CASTQADLKKPQHF | TGTGCCAGCACCCAGGCAGACCTTAAGAAGCCCCAGCATTTT
TRBJ1-1 | TRBV29-1 | NA | TRBD1 | CSVDGTGGLNTEAFF | TGCAGCGTTGATGGTACAGGGGGTTTGAACACTGAAGCTTTCTTT
TRBJ2-7 | TRBV11-2 | NA | NA | CASKGRSYEQYF | TGTGCCAGCAAGGGGCGGTCCTACGAGCAGTACTTC
TRBJ1-6 | TRBV25-1 | NA | TRBD1 | CASSSDRAGSPLHF | TGTGCCAGCAGTTCGGACAGGGCGGGTTCACCCCTCCACTTT
TRBJ2-7 | TRBV9 | NA | NA | CASSVAGHYYEQYF | TGTGCCAGCAGCGTAGCGGGACACTACTACGAGCAGTACTTC
TRBJ2-7 | TRBV2 | few | NA | CASRNSPGGEQYF | TGTGCCAGCAGGAACTCGCCAGGGGGGGAGCAGTACTTC